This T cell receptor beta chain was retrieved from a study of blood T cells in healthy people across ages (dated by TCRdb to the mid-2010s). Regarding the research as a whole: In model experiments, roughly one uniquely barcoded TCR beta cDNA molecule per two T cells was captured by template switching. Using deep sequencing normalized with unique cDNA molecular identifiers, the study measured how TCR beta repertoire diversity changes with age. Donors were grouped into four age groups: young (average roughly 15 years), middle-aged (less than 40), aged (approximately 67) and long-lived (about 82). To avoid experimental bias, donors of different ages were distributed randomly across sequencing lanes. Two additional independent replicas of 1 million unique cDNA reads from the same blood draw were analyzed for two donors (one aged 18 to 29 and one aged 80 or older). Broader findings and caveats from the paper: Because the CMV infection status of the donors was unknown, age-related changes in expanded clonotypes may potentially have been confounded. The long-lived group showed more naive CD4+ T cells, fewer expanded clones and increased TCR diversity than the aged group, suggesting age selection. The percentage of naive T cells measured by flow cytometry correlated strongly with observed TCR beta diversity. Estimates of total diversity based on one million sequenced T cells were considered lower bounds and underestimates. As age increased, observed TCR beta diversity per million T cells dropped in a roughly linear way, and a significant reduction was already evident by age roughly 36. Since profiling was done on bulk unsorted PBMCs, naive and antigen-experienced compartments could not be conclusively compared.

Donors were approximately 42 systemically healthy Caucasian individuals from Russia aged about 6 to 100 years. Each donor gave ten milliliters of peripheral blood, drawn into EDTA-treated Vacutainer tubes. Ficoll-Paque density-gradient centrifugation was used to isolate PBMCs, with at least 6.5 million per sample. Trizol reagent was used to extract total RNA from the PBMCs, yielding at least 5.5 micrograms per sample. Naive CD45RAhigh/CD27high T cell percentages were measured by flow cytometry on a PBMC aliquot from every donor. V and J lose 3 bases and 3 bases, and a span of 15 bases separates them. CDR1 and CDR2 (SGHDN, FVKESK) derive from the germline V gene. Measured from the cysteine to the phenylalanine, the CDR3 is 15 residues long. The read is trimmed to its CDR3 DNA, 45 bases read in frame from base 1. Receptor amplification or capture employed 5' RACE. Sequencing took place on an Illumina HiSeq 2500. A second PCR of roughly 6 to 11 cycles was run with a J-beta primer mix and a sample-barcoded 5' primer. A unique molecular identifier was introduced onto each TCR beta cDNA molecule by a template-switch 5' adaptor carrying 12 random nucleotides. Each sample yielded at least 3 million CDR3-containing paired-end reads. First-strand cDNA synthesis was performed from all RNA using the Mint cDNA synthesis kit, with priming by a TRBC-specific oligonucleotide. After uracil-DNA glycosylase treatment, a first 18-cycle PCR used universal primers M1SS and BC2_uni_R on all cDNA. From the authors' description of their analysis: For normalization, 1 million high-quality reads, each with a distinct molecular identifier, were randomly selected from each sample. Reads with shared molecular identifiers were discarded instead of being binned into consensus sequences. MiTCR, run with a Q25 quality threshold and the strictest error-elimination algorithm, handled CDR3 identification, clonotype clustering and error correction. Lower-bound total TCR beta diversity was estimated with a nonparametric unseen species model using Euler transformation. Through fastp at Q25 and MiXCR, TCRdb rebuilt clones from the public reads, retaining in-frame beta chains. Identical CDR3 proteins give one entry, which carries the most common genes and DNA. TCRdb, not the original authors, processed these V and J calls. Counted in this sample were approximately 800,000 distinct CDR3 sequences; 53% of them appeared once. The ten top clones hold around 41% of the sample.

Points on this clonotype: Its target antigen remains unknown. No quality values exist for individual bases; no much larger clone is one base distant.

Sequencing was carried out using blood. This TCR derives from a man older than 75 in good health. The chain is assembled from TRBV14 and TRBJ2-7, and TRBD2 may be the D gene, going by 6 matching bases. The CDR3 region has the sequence CASSQRHLANYEQYF. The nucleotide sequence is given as TGTGCCAGCAGCCAGCGGCACCTAGCGAACTACGAGCAGTACTTC. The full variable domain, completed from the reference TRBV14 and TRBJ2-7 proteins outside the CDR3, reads EAGVTQFPSHSVIEKGQTVTLRCDPISGHDNLYWYRRVMGKEIKFLLHFVKESKQDESGMPNNRFLAERTGGTYSTLKVQPAELEDSGVYFCASSQRHLANYEQYFGPGTRLTVT.